Presented here are 27 T cell receptor beta chains from one specimen sequenced in a study of beta chain features in type 1 diabetes. Sequencing targeted expressed TCRB transcripts, as all isolated RNA had been reverse transcribed. Repertoires were generated with immunoSEQ multiplex PCR, while TCRdb's copy carries only in-frame clones and drops some. The repertoire holds about 130,000 clones, with 7% to 10% as singletons. Sequencing input: central memory CD4+ T cells from blood. These receptors originate from a man aged 18 to 35 in good health.

V gene TRBV7-6 combines with J gene TRBJ2-7; TRBD1 might be the D (6 bases). The V gene lost 1 base and the J gene lost 7 bases, with 8 bases spanning the gap. CDR1 and CDR2 (germline): SGHVS, FNYEAQ. This CDR3 has 12 residues. The CDR3 region has the DNA TGTGCCAGCAGCTTAGGGGGGCTGGAGCAGTACTTC. Translated: CASSLGGLEQYF.

This clone was picked up a small number of times. The chain joins TRBV18 to TRBJ2-7; TRBD1 matches at 9 bases. The CDR3 consists of 12 residues. Germline loops: CDR1 KGHSH, CDR2 LQKENI. With 6 bases clipped from V and 6 bases from J, the junction kept 3 bases outside the gene matches. Here the CDR3 DNA reads TGTGCCAGCTCCGACAGGGGGGGCGAGCAGTACTTC. Its protein product is CASSDRGGEQYF.

The chain combines TRBV7-2 with TRBJ2-3; D is undetermined. Trimming pared 4 bases from V and 2 bases from J, leaving 10 bases between. The CDR3 has 14 amino acids. Germline V CDR1 and CDR2: SGHTA, FQGNSA. The CDR3 DNA sequence: TGTGCCAGCAGCTCCTCGCTAGTCACAGATACGCAGTATTTT. Translating it yields CASSSSLVTDTQYF.

V usage is TRBV7-2 and J usage is TRBJ2-5, with D possibly TRBD2 on 6 matching bases. Germline V gene data show CDR1 as SGHTA and CDR2 as FQGNSA. Trimming took 4 bases from V and 6 from J, leaving 24 bases between them. The CDR3 spans 17 residues. The chain's CDR3 is CASSSSEESGLRQTQYF. Here the CDR3 DNA reads TGTGCCAGCAGCTCTTCGGAAGAATCGGGACTGAGGCAGACCCAGTACTTC.

This clone occurred a few times. CDR3 nucleotide sequence: TGTGCCAGCAGCTTGGTCTCAGATACGCAGTATTTT. Translated: CASSLVSDTQYF. This chain connects TRBV5-8 to TRBJ2-3; D call uncertain. CDR3 length: 12 residues. V lost 0 bases, J lost 4 bases, and 3 bases lay in between. The V gene's germline CDR1 is SGHTS and CDR2 YDEGEE.

This chain connects TRBV7-6 to TRBJ2-5; TRBD2 agrees at 15 bases. Per germline, CDR1 SGHVS and CDR2 FNYEAQ. The CDR3 has 17 amino acids. V was pared by 5 bases and J by 2 bases, with 6 bases of the junction left unmatched. The CDR3 sequence is CASSEGLAGGGQETQYF. DNA for the CDR3: TGTGCCAGCAGCGAGGGACTAGCGGGGGGCGGGCAAGAGACCCAGTACTTC.

The chain employs TRBV6-4 and TRBJ1-2; 7 bases align to TRBD1. The CDR3 length is 13 residues. Per the germline V gene, CDR1 is MRHNA and CDR2 is SNTAGT. V was clipped by 3 bases and J by 6 bases; unmatched bases: 4. For the CDR3, the DNA is TGTGCCAGCAGTGAAGGTCAGGGGGATGGCTACACCTTC. Translating gives CASSEGQGDGYTF.

This clone was found a few times. J is TRBJ1-1 and V is TRBV27; 8 bases align to TRBD1. V gave up 5 bases and J gave up 3 bases; unmatched junction bases: 8. In germline, CDR1 is MNHEY, CDR2 SMNVEV (reference sequence). The CDR3 is made up of 15 amino acids. The CDR3: CASSDWDRRDTEAFF. DNA for the CDR3: TGTGCCAGCAGTGACTGGGACAGGCGAGACACTGAAGCTTTCTTT.

This chain connects TRBV5-1 to TRBJ1-6, with 8 bases fitting TRBD1. The CDR3 runs 15 residues. V lost 0 bases and J lost 7; bases outside the gene matches: 3. Per the germline V gene, CDR1 is SGHRS and CDR2 is YFSETQ. CDR3 sequence reads: CASSLAGGDNSPLHF. In nucleotides, the CDR3 is TGCGCCAGCAGCTTGGCAGGGGGCGACAATTCACCCCTCCACTTT.

The rearrangement joins TRBV4-1 to TRBJ2-4; D is perhaps TRBD1 (6 bases). In germline, CDR1 is MGHRA, CDR2 YSYEKL. V dropped 0 bases and J dropped 0 bases, with 12 bases sitting between them. The CDR3 totals 17 residues. The CDR3 nucleotides read TGCGCCAGCAGCCAAGATTTCACAGGGCTAGCCAAAAACATTCAGTACTTC. Its protein product is CASSQDFTGLAKNIQYF.

This clone was counted between two and nine times. The gene calls are TRBV7-3 and TRBJ1-2, with 11 bases aligning to TRBD1. The CDR3 runs to 15 residues. V was pared by 5 bases and J by 8 bases, with 10 bases of the junction left unmatched. Germline V gene data show CDR1 as SGHTA and CDR2 as FQGTGA. The CDR3 here is CASSTGQGEVEGYTF. The CDR3 bases are TGTGCCAGCAGCACGGGACAGGGGGAAGTGGAAGGCTACACCTTC.

Only a few counts were recorded for this clone. The chain combines TRBV11-2 with TRBJ2-7; 8 bases agree with TRBD1. The CDR3 contains 13 residues. V shed 5 bases, J shed 2 bases, and the junction held 2 bases outside the gene matches. The germline gives CDR1 SGHAT, CDR2 FQNNGV. This CDR3 is CASSMDRAYEQYF. The CDR3 DNA is TGTGCCAGCAGCATGGACAGGGCCTACGAGCAGTACTTC.

The J gene is TRBJ1-2, the V gene TRBV7-9; D uncertain. CDR1 is SEHNR and CDR2 is FQNEAQ in the germline V gene (reference sequence). This CDR3 region has 13 residues. V gave up 4 bases and J gave up 0 bases, with 6 bases separating them. Here the CDR3 DNA reads TGTGCCAGCAGCTCTGGAGCTAACTATGGCTACACCTTC. Translation gives CASSSGANYGYTF.

This clone was detected only a few times. The CDR3 sequence: CASSLRIGQVHQETQYF. As DNA, the CDR3 is TGTGCCAGCAGCCTCCGGATTGGACAGGTGCACCAAGAGACCCAGTACTTC. The chain has TRBV27 and TRBJ2-5; TRBD1 matches at 7 bases. The CDR3 is 17 residues long. Germline V gives CDR1 MNHEY, CDR2 SMNVEV (reference sequence). Unmatched junction bases numbered 13, after V lost 6 bases and J lost 0 bases.

This clone turned up a few times. This chain uses TRBV29-1 with TRBJ1-1; D might be TRBD1 (5 bases). Germline V lookup: CDR1 SQVTM, CDR2 ANQGSEA. V was trimmed by 1 base and J by 4 bases, leaving 10 bases between them. CDR3 length: 13 amino acids. CDR3 sequence: CSVEGQGGTEAFF. The CDR3 DNA sequence: TGCAGCGTTGAAGGGCAGGGTGGCACTGAAGCTTTCTTT.

This clone was counted a few times. The genes are TRBV19 and TRBJ2-6; D is perhaps TRBD1 (5 bases). This CDR3 contains 14 residues. The V gene's germline CDR1 is LNHDA and CDR2 SQIVND (reference sequence). Deletions cut 3 bases from V and 4 bases from J, with 7 bases between. The DNA of the CDR3 is TGTGCCAGTAGTATCGCAGGGGGGGCCAACGTCCTGACTTTC. This sequence encodes CASSIAGGANVLTF.

This clone was counted a few times. The chain couples TRBV6-6 to TRBJ2-3, with TRBD1 as a possible D gene (6 bases). V shed 2 bases and J shed 5 bases, with 8 bases lying between them. Germline V gene lookup returns CDR1 MNHNY and CDR2 SVGAGI (reference sequence). The CDR3 is made up of 13 amino acids. The CDR3 coding sequence is TGTGCCAGCAGTTACCGCAGGGGAGATACGCAGTATTTT. Translated: CASSYRRGDTQYF.

This chain joins TRBV6-5 and TRBJ1-6; no clear D. Between the trimmed V and J ends, which lost 6 bases and 9 bases, there was a span of 9 bases. The CDR3 is 12 amino acids. CDR1 is MNHEY and CDR2 is SVGAGI in the germline V gene. The CDR3 spells CASSLAGSPLHF. CDR3 coding DNA: TGTGCCAGCAGCCTGGCAGGTTCACCCCTCCACTTT.

This clone was found a few times. The chain combines TRBV27 with TRBJ1-5, with D possibly being TRBD1 (5 bases). The CDR3 runs 14 residues. The V gene lost 3 bases and the J gene lost 6 bases, with 12 bases spanning the gap. Germline V gene sequence: CDR1 MNHEY, CDR2 SMNVEV (reference sequence). CDR3 loop: CASSLAGSGQPQHF. DNA of the CDR3: TGTGCCAGCAGTTTGGCAGGGTCAGGTCAGCCCCAGCATTTT.

This clone has more than one count but fewer than ten. The chain carries TRBV7-9 and TRBJ1-5; the match to TRBD1 covers 8 bases. Germline values: CDR1 SEHNR, CDR2 FQNEAQ (reference sequence). J gave up 5 bases and V 6 bases, and 6 bases lay outside the gene matches. This CDR3 is 14 amino acids long. This CDR3 is CASSTDRAYQPQHF. The CDR3 DNA reads as TGTGCCAGCAGTACGGACAGGGCCTATCAGCCCCAGCATTTT.

This clone was seen a few times. The V and J genes are TRBV11-2 and TRBJ2-3, with D possibly being TRBD2 (6 bases). The CDR3 runs to 14 residues. Germline values: CDR1 SGHAT, CDR2 FQNNGV. Trimming removed 3 bases at V and 3 bases at J, with 10 bases between. CDR3 loop: CASSLEGGTDTQYF. The CDR3 DNA reads as TGTGCCAGCAGCTTGGAGGGTGGGACAGATACGCAGTATTTT.

There are a few counts of this clone. The chain has TRBV7-2 and TRBJ2-3; 8 nucleotides match TRBD1. Trimming removed 6 bases from V and 4 bases from J; junction bases left unmatched: 3. Germline V lookup: CDR1 SGHTA, CDR2 FQGNSA. The CDR3 length is 13 residues. The CDR3 sequence is CASRAGGADTQYF. The CDR3 bases are TGTGCCAGCAGGGCAGGGGGCGCAGATACGCAGTATTTT.

This clone was counted between two and nine times. The chain carries TRBV5-6 and TRBJ2-3; no reliable D call. The CDR3 loop spans 13 amino acids. The ends were cut back, 3 bases at V and 10 bases at J, with 15 bases in the middle. Germline loops: CDR1 SGHDT, CDR2 YYEEEE. As DNA, the CDR3 is TGTGCCAGCAGCTGGTCTAGTAAGATGGCGCAGTATTTT. Encoded protein: CASSWSSKMAQYF.

This clone came up a few times. The rearrangement uses TRBV9 and TRBJ1-6, with 9 bases aligning to TRBD1. Germline-derived CDR1 and CDR2 are SGDLS and YYNGEE. The CDR3 consists of 14 residues. J lost 6 bases, V lost 3 bases, and 1 base had no gene match. The CDR3, as DNA: TGTGCCAGCAGCGAGGACAGGGGTAATTCACCCCTCCACTTT. Residues: CASSEDRGNSPLHF.

This clone occurred a few times. The rearrangement joins TRBV9 to TRBJ2-1; 8 nucleotides agree with TRBD2. Germline V gene sequence: CDR1 SGDLS, CDR2 YYNGEE. V dropped 0 bases and J dropped 2; count of bases not matched to a gene: 4. The CDR3 covers 16 residues. Here the CDR3 reads CASSVGTGGPYNEQFF. The CDR3, as DNA: TGTGCCAGCAGCGTAGGAACGGGGGGGCCCTACAATGAGCAGTTCTTC.

The sample holds a few counts of this clone. This chain joins TRBV5-1 and TRBJ1-6; D is uncertain. Germline-derived CDR1 and CDR2 are SGHRS and YFSETQ. With 0 bases removed from V and 0 bases from J, the gap between germline ends came to 10 bases. The CDR3 contains 17 residues. The CDR3, as DNA: TGCGCCAGCAGCTTGGATACCCCCAGCTCCTATAATTCACCCCTCCACTTT. Translated, it gives CASSLDTPSSYNSPLHF.

This clone was detected once. The chain joins TRBV5-4 to TRBJ1-1; no definite D call. The CDR3 spans 12 residues. CDR1 and CDR2 (germline): SGHNT, YYREEE (reference sequence). V was shortened by 5 bases and J by 1 base, with 6 bases between the two germline ends. This chain's CDR3 is CASRRPNTEAFF. CDR3 sequence (DNA): TGTGCCAGCAGGAGGCCGAACACTGAAGCTTTCTTT.